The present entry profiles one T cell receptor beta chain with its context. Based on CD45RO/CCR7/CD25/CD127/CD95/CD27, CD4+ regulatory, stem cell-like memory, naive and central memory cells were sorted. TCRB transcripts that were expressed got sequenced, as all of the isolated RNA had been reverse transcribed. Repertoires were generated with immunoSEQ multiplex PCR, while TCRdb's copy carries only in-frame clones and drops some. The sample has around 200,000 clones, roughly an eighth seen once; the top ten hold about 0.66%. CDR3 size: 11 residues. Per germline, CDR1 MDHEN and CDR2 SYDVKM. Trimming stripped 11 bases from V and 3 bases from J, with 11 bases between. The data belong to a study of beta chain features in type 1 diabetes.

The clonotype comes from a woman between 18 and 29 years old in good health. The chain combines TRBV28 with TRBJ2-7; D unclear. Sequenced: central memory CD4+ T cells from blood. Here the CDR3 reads CACNANYEQYF. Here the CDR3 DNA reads TGTGCCTGTAACGCTAACTACGAGCAGTACTTC.